The 8 T cell receptor beta chains below were found in one sample sequenced in a study of regulatory T cells in long-lasting Graves disease. Time point described: newly diagnosed GD, antithyroid drugs for less than 3 months. Preparation of the TCR library used RNA extracted from PBMCs. For TCR beta, libraries came from iRepertoire HTBI primers and Arm-PCR of CDR3 regions. MiXCR, applied by TCRdb to the multiplex PCR reads, yields one record per CDR3 protein. The sample shows hundreds of thousands of distinct CDR3 sequences, 15% to 19% of them seen only once. The input for sequencing was peripheral blood mononuclear cells (PBMCs), taken at new diagnosis, from a patient treated with antithyroid drugs. The receptors here all came from a female donor with Graves disease.

The rearrangement joins TRBV10-3 to TRBJ1-4, with 7 bases aligning to TRBD1. The V gene's germline CDR1 is ENHRY and CDR2 SYGVKD. The CDR3 spans 15 residues. V shed 1 base and J 4 bases; nucleotides not matched to a gene: 3. The CDR3 sequence: CAISELTGINEKLFF. The DNA for the CDR3 is TGTGCCATCAGTGAGTTGACAGGGATTAATGAAAAACTGTTTTTT.

A remark on this clonotype: A read error is possible here, since a much larger clone lies one base away. This chain uses TRBV19 with TRBJ2-1, with 9 bases fitting TRBD1. Trimming at V came to 3 bases and at J to 5 bases, leaving 5 bases not matched to a gene. This CDR3 is built from 15 residues. Germline assignment: CDR1 LNHDA and CDR2 SQIVND (reference sequence). CDR3 nucleotide sequence: TGTGCCAGTAGTATCGACAGGGGGTCCCACAATGAGCAGTTCTTC. Translation: CASSIDRGSHNEQFF.

This clonotype has a count of ten or more. The genes are TRBV9 and TRBJ2-1; 16 bases are a match to TRBD2. The germline V gene encodes CDR1 SGDLS and CDR2 YYNGEE. Trimming at V came to 0 bases and at J to 2 bases, leaving 5 bases not matched to a gene. The CDR3 length is 19 residues. The CDR3 sequence is CASSVAGTSGGATYNEQFF. The CDR3, as DNA: TGTGCCAGCAGCGTAGCAGGGACTAGCGGGGGGGCGACCTACAATGAGCAGTTCTTC.

This clonotype was detected ten times or more. The rearrangement links TRBV28 to TRBJ1-2; the D gene is possibly TRBD1 (5 bases). The CDR3 extends over 15 amino acids. V shed 7 bases and J shed 3 bases, with 18 bases lying between them. The germline CDR1 and CDR2 sequences are MDHEN and SYDVKM. CDR3 amino acids: CASNSGRETYYGYTF. The CDR3 nucleotides read TGTGCCAGCAATTCAGGGAGAGAAACTTACTATGGCTACACCTTC.

This clonotype was counted once. The chain joins TRBV30 to TRBJ2-4; 7 nucleotides line up with TRBD1. This CDR3 is built from 13 residues. Germline CDR1 is GTSNPN and CDR2 is SVGIG (reference sequence). Losses at the gene ends were 3 bases for V and 3 bases for J; bases not matched to a gene: 2. The CDR3 DNA reads TGTGCCTGGAGCCGGGACAGCAAAAACATTCAGTACTTC. It specifies CAWSRDSKNIQYF.

V gene TRBV15 combines with J gene TRBJ1-4; D is undetermined. The CDR3 extends over 13 amino acids. Trimming took 0 bases from V and 13 from J, leaving 12 bases between them. Looked up from germline, CDR1 is LNHNV and CDR2 is YYDKDF (reference sequence). CDR3 amino acids: CATSRDRIGRLFF. The CDR3 DNA reads as TGTGCCACCAGCAGAGATCGGATAGGGAGACTGTTTTTT.

V and J are TRBV7-7 and TRBJ2-1; a weak D match, TRBD2 (7 bases). Trimming took off 5 bases at V and 5 bases at J, with 19 bases between the two ends. Germline V lookup: CDR1 SSHAT, CDR2 FNYEAQ (reference sequence). There are 16 residues in the CDR3. CDR3 region: CASSLGGGPYNNEQFF. In DNA, the CDR3 is TGTGCCAGCAGCCTAGGCGGGGGCCCCTATAACAATGAGCAGTTCTTC.

This clonotype was seen at least ten times. The rearrangement uses TRBV28 and TRBJ1-5; a weak D match, TRBD1 (6 bases). CDR1 MDHEN and CDR2 SYDVKM come from the germline V gene. V was shortened by 6 bases and J by 5 bases, with 14 bases between the two germline ends. The CDR3 length is 14 residues. The CDR3 DNA sequence: TGTGCCAGCAGCCCGCCAAACAGGGATCAGCCCCAGCATTTT. Protein product: CASSPPNRDQPQHF.